This entry lists 5 T cell receptor beta chains sequenced from one sample in a study of T cells in Graves' hyperthyroidism and ophthalmopathy. Authors of the study amplified TCR beta CDR3 regions from RNA transcripts. RT-PCR in the first round (using the HTBI primer set) targeted the TCR CDR3. TCRdb recomputed calls from the multiplex PCR reads with MiXCR, one row per CDR3 protein. The table has hundreds of thousands of distinct CDR3 sequences, approximately 16% seen once. The specimen sequenced was blood. These receptors originate from a woman in her 40s with Graves' ophthalmopathy.

In nucleotides, the CDR3 is TGTGCCAGCAGCGCTAGCGGGAGGAAGGCCGGGGAGCTGTTTTTT. This translates into CASSASGRKAGELFF. V and J are TRBV7-3 and TRBJ2-2, with TRBD2 matching 11 bases. Germline-derived CDR1 and CDR2 are SGHTA and FQGTGA. The CDR3 is made up of 15 amino acids. Trimming at V came to 5 bases and at J to 6 bases, leaving 5 bases not matched to a gene.

This clonotype was observed a handful of times. The chain couples TRBV15 to TRBJ2-4, with 11 bases identical to TRBD2. The CDR3 is 16 amino acids. Trimming at V came to 4 bases and at J to 1 base, leaving 3 bases not matched to a gene. Germline V gives CDR1 LNHNV, CDR2 YYDKDF (reference sequence). CDR3 sequence: CATSIRLAGAKNIQYF. The CDR3 DNA follows: TGTGCCACCAGCATAAGACTAGCGGGGGCCAAAAACATTCAGTACTTC.

This clonotype was counted at least ten times. The V call is TRBV18, the J call TRBJ2-7, with TRBD2 as a possible D gene (6 bases). Germline V gives CDR1 KGHSH, CDR2 LQKENI. Trimming pared 0 bases from V and 6 bases from J, leaving 12 bases between. The CDR3 loop spans 14 amino acids. The CDR3 spells CASSPPAGSAEQYF. For the CDR3, the DNA is TGTGCCAGCTCACCACCGGCCGGGAGCGCCGAGCAGTACTTC.

This clonotype was recorded many times. The chain uses TRBV20-1 and TRBJ2-3, with D uncertain. Looked up from germline, CDR1 is DFQATT and CDR2 is SNEGSKA (reference sequence). This CDR3 spans 17 amino acids. Trimming removed 1 base from V and 0 bases from J, with 17 bases in between. CDR3 region: CSARGPQWVTSTDTQYF. CDR3 nucleotides: TGCAGTGCTAGAGGGCCCCAATGGGTCACTAGCACAGATACGCAGTATTTT.

This clonotype has a handful of counts. The rearrangement links TRBV18 to TRBJ2-1; 12 bases agree with TRBD2. V was pared by 4 bases and J by 5 bases, with 6 bases of the junction left unmatched. This CDR3 region has 16 residues. Germline assignment: CDR1 KGHSH and CDR2 LQKENI. The CDR3: CASSQTSGSWNNEQFF. Here the CDR3 DNA reads TGTGCCAGCTCACAGACTAGCGGGAGCTGGAACAATGAGCAGTTCTTC.